Listed below are T cell receptor beta chains from one sample, sequenced in a study of CD8 T cells in Susac syndrome. TCRdb passed the immunoSEQ multiplex PCR reads through MiXCR, listing each CDR3 protein once. Here the sample spans about 200,000 distinct CDR3 sequences, approximately 93% being singletons. Sample: CD4+ T cells from PBMCs. The receptors were gathered from a human donor in good health. Each CDR3 is given with its conserved first and last residue. Each record gives: V gene, J gene, clone size, D gene, CDR3 protein, CDR3 DNA. The D gene is left open where the match is weak. Clone size is shown for a subset of rows, as once, few, many or a class of expanded clone.

>TRBV4-1|TRBJ2-3|NA|NA
CASSSTPGIAGTDTQYF
TGCGCCAGCAGCTCCACTCCCGGGATCGCAGGAACAGATACGCAGTATTTT
>TRBV5-1|TRBJ2-1|NA|TRBD2
CASSPRSGGTTNEQFF
TGCGCCAGCAGCCCCCGTAGCGGGGGAACTACCAATGAGCAGTTCTTC
>TRBV29-1|TRBJ2-2|NA|NA
CSVEEGWNTGELFF
TGCAGCGTTGAAGAGGGGTGGAACACCGGGGAGCTGTTTTTT
>TRBV3-1|TRBJ1-2|NA|NA
CASSQGAGHGYGYTF
TGTGCCAGCAGCCAAGGGGCAGGGCACGGCTATGGCTACACCTTC
>TRBV20-1|TRBJ2-1|NA|NA
CSARDSYSYNEQFF
TGCAGTGCTAGAGACAGCTACTCCTACAATGAGCAGTTCTTC
>TRBV7-2|TRBJ1-1|NA|NA
CASSLRTFGAEAFF
TGTGCCAGCAGCTTACGGACCTTTGGGGCTGAAGCTTTCTTT
>TRBV5-1|TRBJ2-2|NA|NA
CASSLGAGRELFF
TGCGCCAGCAGCTTAGGGGCCGGCCGGGAGCTGTTTTTT
>TRBV20-1|TRBJ1-1|NA|NA
CSARKQSNTEAFF
TGCAGTGCTAGAAAGCAGTCGAACACTGAAGCTTTCTTT
>TRBV4-1|TRBJ2-6|NA|NA
CASSQAPGAGANVLTF
TGCGCCAGCAGCCAAGCCCCAGGGGCTGGGGCCAACGTCCTGACTTTC
>TRBV9|TRBJ2-5|NA|NA
CASSVEVRSQETQYF
TGTGCCAGCAGCGTAGAGGTTCGATCTCAAGAGACCCAGTACTTC
>TRBV2|TRBJ2-5|NA|NA
CASSTRGETQYF
TGTGCCAGCAGTACGAGGGGGGAGACCCAGTACTTC
>TRBV12-3/TRBV12-4|TRBJ1-4|NA|NA
CASSAGPRGATNEKLFF
TGTGCCAGCAGTGCGGGACCGCGGGGCGCAACTAATGAAAAACTGTTTTTT
>TRBV3-1|TRBJ1-3|NA|NA
CASSPLAAENTIYF
TGTGCCAGCAGCCCTCTAGCGGCTGAAAACACCATATATTTT
>TRBV6-5|TRBJ1-1|NA|NA
CASSSWGGRDTEAFF
TGTGCCAGCAGTAGTTGGGGGGGCAGGGACACTGAAGCTTTCTTT
>TRBV7-2|TRBJ2-7|NA|TRBD2
CASSLMRGLIYEQYF
TGTGCCAGCAGCTTAATGCGGGGGTTGATCTACGAGCAGTACTTC
>TRBV4-3|TRBJ1-4|NA|NA
CASSHSKFGSNEKLFF
TGCGCCAGCAGCCATTCCAAGTTTGGCTCTAATGAAAAACTGTTTTTT
>TRBV7-9|TRBJ1-1|NA|TRBD1
CASSPTGTGRAFF
TGTGCCAGCAGCCCGACCGGGACAGGGCGCGCTTTCTTT
>TRBV5-4|TRBJ2-7|NA|NA
CASSLPSVSYEQYF
TGTGCCAGCAGCTTACCTAGCGTCTCCTACGAGCAGTACTTC
>TRBV30|TRBJ2-7|NA|TRBD1
CAWHKQGAYEQYF
TGTGCCTGGCATAAACAGGGGGCCTACGAGCAGTACTTC
>TRBV3-1|TRBJ2-3|once|NA
CASSRMGVTDTQYF
TGTGCCAGCAGCCGCATGGGGGTGACAGATACGCAGTATTTT
>TRBV7-9|TRBJ2-5|once|NA
CASSLGPRVETQYF
TGTGCCAGCAGCTTAGGCCCCCGGGTTGAGACCCAGTACTTC
>TRBV7-9|TRBJ1-3|NA|NA
CASSLFEGGSGNTIYF
TGTGCCAGCAGCCTCTTTGAGGGGGGTTCAGGAAACACCATATATTTT
>TRBV5-1|TRBJ2-3|NA|NA
CASSLVDRNTDTQYF
TGCGCCAGCAGCTTGGTCGACAGGAACACAGATACGCAGTATTTT
>TRBV9|TRBJ2-1|NA|NA
CASSVDLPRGYNEQFF
TGTGCCAGCAGCGTAGATCTCCCACGGGGGTACAATGAGCAGTTCTTC
>TRBV27|TRBJ1-5|NA|TRBD1
CASAGGPGGRYIGNQPQHF
TGTGCCAGCGCGGGAGGACCAGGGGGCCGATATATTGGCAATCAGCCCCAGCATTTT
>TRBV28|TRBJ2-7|NA|NA
CASSPYRGGNEQYF
TGTGCCAGCAGTCCTTATAGGGGGGGGAACGAGCAGTACTTC
>TRBV4-2|TRBJ2-5|NA|TRBD2
CASSQDSGRGGGVGRQETQYF
TGTGCCAGCAGCCAAGATTCGGGTCGGGGGGGCGGCGTGGGAAGACAAGAGACCCAGTACTTC
>TRBV7-6|TRBJ1-2|once|TRBD1
CASSPRTGAGGYTF
TGTGCCAGCAGCCCGAGGACAGGGGCGGGAGGCTACACCTTC
>TRBV23-1|TRBJ2-3|NA|TRBD2
CASRAGGTDTQYF
TGCGCCAGCAGAGCGGGGGGCACAGATACGCAGTATTTT
>TRBV7-2|TRBJ1-3|NA|TRBD1
CASSRDRSSGNTIYF
TGTGCCAGCAGTCGGGACAGGTCCTCTGGAAACACCATATATTTT
>TRBV19|TRBJ2-1|NA|NA
CASTEEGFTNEQFF
TGTGCCAGTACAGAGGAGGGGTTTACGAATGAGCAGTTCTTC
>TRBV7-9|TRBJ1-4|few|NA
CASSLAGANEKLFF
TGTGCCAGCAGCTTAGCAGGGGCTAATGAAAAACTGTTTTTT
>TRBV20-1|TRBJ1-1|NA|TRBD1
CGGNRDRDTEAFF
TGCGGGGGGAACCGGGACAGGGACACTGAAGCTTTCTTT
>TRBV7-8|TRBJ2-4|few|NA
CASSLGGLAKNIQYF
TGTGCCAGCAGCTTAGGGGGCCTGGCCAAAAACATTCAGTACTTC
>TRBV19|TRBJ2-1|NA|TRBD2
CASSIQGAGVYNEQFF
TGTGCCAGTAGTATACAAGGAGCGGGGGTTTACAATGAGCAGTTCTTC
>TRBV7-2|TRBJ1-3|NA|NA
CASSLGLGDTIYF
TGTGCCAGCAGCTTAGGACTGGGGGACACCATATATTTT
>TRBV25-1|TRBJ2-7|NA|NA
CALIRDTIYEQYF
TGTGCCCTGATCCGGGACACCATCTACGAGCAGTACTTC
>TRBV20-1|TRBJ2-7|NA|NA
CSARESLYEQYF
TGCAGTGCTAGAGAAAGCCTCTACGAGCAGTACTTC
>TRBV20-1|TRBJ2-3|NA|NA
CSARDRPADTQYF
TGCAGTGCTAGGGATCGCCCCGCAGATACGCAGTATTTT